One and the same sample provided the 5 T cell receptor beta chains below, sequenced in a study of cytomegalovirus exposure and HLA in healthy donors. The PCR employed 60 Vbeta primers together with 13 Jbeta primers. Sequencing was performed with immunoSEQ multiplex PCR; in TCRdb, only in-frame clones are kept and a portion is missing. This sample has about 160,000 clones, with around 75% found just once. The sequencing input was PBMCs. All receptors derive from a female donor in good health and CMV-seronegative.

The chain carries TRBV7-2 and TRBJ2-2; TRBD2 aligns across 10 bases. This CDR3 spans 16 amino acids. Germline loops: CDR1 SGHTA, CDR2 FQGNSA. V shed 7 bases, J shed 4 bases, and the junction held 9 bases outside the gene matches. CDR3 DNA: TGTGCCAGCACCCGCACGGGACTAGCGAGCACCGGGGAGCTGTTTTTT. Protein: CASTRTGLASTGELFF.

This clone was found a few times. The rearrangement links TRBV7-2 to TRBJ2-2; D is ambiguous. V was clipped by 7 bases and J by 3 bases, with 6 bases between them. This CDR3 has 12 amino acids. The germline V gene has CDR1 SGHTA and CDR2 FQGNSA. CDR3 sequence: CASTPDTGELFF. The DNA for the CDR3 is TGTGCCAGCACCCCAGACACCGGGGAGCTGTTTTTT.

CDR3 loop: CASSPSLSGRDQETQYF. CDR3 nucleotides: TGTGCCAGCTCACCAAGTCTGAGCGGGAGGGATCAAGAGACCCAGTACTTC. The V call is TRBV18, the J call TRBJ2-5; the match to TRBD2 covers 10 bases. Losses at the gene ends were 2 bases for V and 2 bases for J; bases not matched to a gene: 8. CDR3 length: 17 residues. CDR1 and CDR2 (germline): KGHSH, LQKENI.

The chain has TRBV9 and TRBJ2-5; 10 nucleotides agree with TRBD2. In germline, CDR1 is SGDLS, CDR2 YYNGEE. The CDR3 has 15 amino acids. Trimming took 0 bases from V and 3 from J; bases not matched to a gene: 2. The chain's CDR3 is CASSVASGGEETQYF. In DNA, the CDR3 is TGTGCCAGCAGCGTAGCCAGCGGGGGGGAAGAGACCCAGTACTTC.

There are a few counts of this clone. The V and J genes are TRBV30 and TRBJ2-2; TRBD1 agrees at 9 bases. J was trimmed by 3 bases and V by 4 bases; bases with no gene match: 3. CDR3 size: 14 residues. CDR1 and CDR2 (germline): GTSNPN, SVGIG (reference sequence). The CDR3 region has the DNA TGTGCCTGGAAGCGGACAGGGGACACCGGGGAGCTGTTTTTT. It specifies CAWKRTGDTGELFF. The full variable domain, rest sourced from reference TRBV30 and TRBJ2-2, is SQTIHQWPATLVQPVGSPLSLECTVEGTSNPNLYWYRQAAGRGLQLLFYSVGIGQISSEVPQNLSASRPQDRQFILSSKKLLLSDSGFYLCAWKRTGDTGELFFGEGSRLTVL.